Listed below are T cell receptor beta chains from one sample, sequenced in a study of cytomegalovirus exposure and HLA in healthy donors. TCRdb's table, derived via immunoSEQ multiplex PCR, lists solely in-frame clones and lacks some. Of about 160,000 clones in the sample, 84% were seen once. Sequenced sample: PBMCs. The receptor set was obtained from a man aged 45-60 years in good health and CMV-seropositive. CDR3s include the opening cysteine and the closing phenylalanine or tryptophan. Fields, in order: CDR3 protein, CDR3 DNA, D gene, V gene, J gene, clone size. The D gene is left open where the match is weak. Clone size is stated in some rows and not others, as once, few, many or a class when expanded.

CDR3: CASSPGTGYEKLFF
DNA: TGTGCCAGTAGTCCCGGGACAGGGTATGAAAAACTGTTTTTT
D: TRBD1
V: TRBV19
J: TRBJ1-4
size: .

CDR3: CAWKAAQETQYF
DNA: TGTGCCTGGAAAGCGGCCCAAGAGACCCAGTACTTC
D: .
V: TRBV30
J: TRBJ2-5
size: .

CDR3: CAIALTKETQYF
DNA: TGTGCCATTGCCCTTACTAAAGAGACCCAGTACTTC
D: .
V: TRBV6-1
J: TRBJ2-5
size: .

CDR3: CATSREPGGLGNTIYF
DNA: TGTGCCACCAGCAGAGAACCAGGGGGCCTTGGAAACACCATATATTTT
D: TRBD1
V: TRBV15
J: TRBJ1-3
size: .

CDR3: CASSTPGTGVREKLFF
DNA: TGTGCCAGCAGCACCCCCGGGACAGGGGTGAGAGAAAAACTGTTTTTT
D: TRBD1
V: TRBV7-8
J: TRBJ1-4
size: .

CDR3: CASSDVGSYGYTF
DNA: TGTGCCAGCAGTGATGTCGGGAGCTATGGCTACACCTTC
D: .
V: TRBV6-4
J: TRBJ1-2
size: .

CDR3: CASLRRTGRNTEAFF
DNA: TGTGCCAGTTTAAGGCGGACGGGGAGAAACACTGAAGCTTTCTTT
D: .
V: TRBV6-5
J: TRBJ1-1
size: .

CDR3: CASAWGGSYNEQFF
DNA: TGTGCCAGCGCATGGGGGGGTTCCTACAATGAGCAGTTCTTC
D: TRBD2
V: TRBV7-3
J: TRBJ2-1
size: .

CDR3: CASSYTSDEQFF
DNA: TGTGCCAGCAGTTACACTAGCGATGAGCAGTTCTTC
D: TRBD2
V: TRBV6-5
J: TRBJ2-1
size: few

CDR3: CASSLSRDREVNGYTF
DNA: TGTGCCAGCAGCCTCTCCCGGGACAGGGAGGTAAATGGCTACACCTTC
D: TRBD1
V: TRBV9
J: TRBJ1-2
size: .

CDR3: CASSLGGSNEQFF
DNA: TGTGCCAGCAGCTTGGGAGGGAGCAATGAGCAGTTCTTC
D: TRBD2
V: TRBV7-9
J: TRBJ2-1
size: .

CDR3: CASSYTGEYGYTF
DNA: TGTGCCAGCAGCTATACAGGAGAGTATGGCTACACCTTC
D: .
V: TRBV11-2
J: TRBJ1-2
size: .

CDR3: CASRRGPLAVTYNEQFF
DNA: TGTGCCAGCAGACGCGGACCACTAGCAGTGACCTACAATGAGCAGTTCTTC
D: .
V: TRBV11-3
J: TRBJ2-1
size: .

CDR3: CASQGQVIYEQYF
DNA: TGTGCCAGCCAGGGACAGGTGATCTACGAGCAGTACTTC
D: TRBD1
V: TRBV5-6
J: TRBJ2-7
size: .

CDR3: CASSLELGSYNEQFF
DNA: TGTGCCAGCAGCTTGGAGCTAGGCTCCTACAATGAGCAGTTCTTC
D: .
V: TRBV5-4
J: TRBJ2-1
size: .

CDR3: CASSFQDLSYEQYF
DNA: TGTGCCAGCAGCTTTCAGGATCTGTCCTACGAGCAGTACTTC
D: .
V: TRBV11-2
J: TRBJ2-7
size: .

CDR3: CASSLRAGASYNEQFF
DNA: TGTGCCAGCAGCTTGAGAGCGGGGGCCTCCTACAATGAGCAGTTCTTC
D: TRBD2
V: TRBV5-6
J: TRBJ2-1
size: few

CDR3: CASSSGTGLLNEQFF
DNA: TGTGCCAGCAGTTCCGGGACAGGGTTATTGAATGAGCAGTTCTTC
D: TRBD1
V: TRBV27
J: TRBJ2-1
size: .

CDR3: CASSLGPGQGTNEQFF
DNA: TGTGCCAGCAGCTTAGGGCCGGGACAGGGTACAAATGAGCAGTTCTTC
D: TRBD1
V: TRBV7-8
J: TRBJ2-1
size: .

CDR3: CASSPDRTGELFF
DNA: TGTGCCAGCTCACCCGACAGGACCGGGGAGCTGTTTTTT
D: .
V: TRBV18
J: TRBJ2-2
size: .

CDR3: CASSVAATDSPLHF
DNA: TGTGCCAGCAGCGTAGCGGCGACAGATTCACCCCTCCACTTT
D: .
V: TRBV9
J: TRBJ1-6
size: .

CDR3: CASSKRDSSAYEQYF
DNA: TGTGCCAGCTCTAAACGGGACAGTTCAGCCTACGAGCAGTACTTC
D: TRBD1
V: TRBV6-1
J: TRBJ2-7
size: .

CDR3: CASSVEGDRLNEKLFF
DNA: TGTGCCAGCAGCGTAGAAGGGGACAGGCTAAATGAAAAACTGTTTTTT
D: TRBD1
V: TRBV9
J: TRBJ1-4
size: .

CDR3: CASTERGTDTQYF
DNA: TGCGCCAGCACCGAAAGGGGGACAGATACGCAGTATTTT
D: .
V: TRBV5-1
J: TRBJ2-3
size: .

CDR3: CASSSRQGGQETQYF
DNA: TGTGCCAGCAGCTCGAGACAGGGTGGCCAAGAGACCCAGTACTTC
D: TRBD1
V: TRBV11-3
J: TRBJ2-5
size: .

CDR3: CSAIREQYF
DNA: TGCAGTGCTATACGGGAGCAGTACTTC
D: .
V: TRBV20-1
J: TRBJ2-7
size: .

CDR3: CASSPGTAGNTEAFF
DNA: TGTGCCAGTAGTCCAGGTACGGCAGGGAACACTGAAGCTTTCTTT
D: .
V: TRBV19
J: TRBJ1-1
size: .

CDR3: CASSLGIVGQGTDTQYF
DNA: TGTGCCAGCAGCTTAGGCATCGTGGGACAGGGAACAGATACGCAGTATTTT
D: TRBD1
V: TRBV7-9
J: TRBJ2-3
size: .

CDR3: CAISESVRQGNTEAFF
DNA: TGTGCCATCAGTGAGTCGGTTCGACAGGGAAACACTGAAGCTTTCTTT
D: TRBD1
V: TRBV10-3
J: TRBJ1-1
size: .

CDR3: CASSLGIHDYTDTQYF
DNA: TGCGCCAGCTCCTTGGGTATACACGACTACACAGATACGCAGTATTTT
D: .
V: TRBV5-1
J: TRBJ2-3
size: .

CDR3: CASSFRGQGAPEAFF
DNA: TGTGCCAGCAGCTTTAGGGGACAGGGGGCTCCTGAAGCTTTCTTT
D: TRBD1
V: TRBV7-9
J: TRBJ1-1
size: .

CDR3: CATNNRDGYTF
DNA: TGTGCCACCAATAATCGGGATGGCTACACCTTC
D: .
V: TRBV15
J: TRBJ1-2
size: few

CDR3: CASQGGRDGYTF
DNA: TGTGCCAGCCAGGGAGGGCGAGATGGCTACACCTTC
D: .
V: TRBV2
J: TRBJ1-2
size: .

CDR3: CASRDPRQGGHGYTF
DNA: TGTGCCAGCAGAGACCCGCGGCAGGGAGGTCATGGCTACACCTTC
D: .
V: TRBV2
J: TRBJ1-2
size: few

CDR3: CASSSDSGRTF
DNA: TGTGCCAGCAGCTCCGACAGCGGGCGGACCTTC
D: .
V: TRBV11-3
J: TRBJ1-2
size: .

CDR3: CASSQTVGTAYNEQFF
DNA: TGCGCCAGCAGCCAAACGGTAGGGACAGCCTACAATGAGCAGTTCTTC
D: TRBD1
V: TRBV4-1
J: TRBJ2-1
size: .

CDR3: CASSLVLGDSPLHF
DNA: TGCGCCAGCAGCCTGGTCCTAGGGGATTCACCCCTCCACTTT
D: .
V: TRBV4-1
J: TRBJ1-6
size: few

CDR3: CASSSHLGDEQYF
DNA: TGTGCCAGCAGCTCCCACCTAGGGGACGAGCAGTACTTC
D: .
V: TRBV11-3
J: TRBJ2-7
size: .

CDR3: CASRQSAGTQYF
DNA: TGTGCCAGCAGACAATCCGCGGGGACCCAGTACTTC
D: .
V: TRBV7-8
J: TRBJ2-5
size: .

CDR3: CASAKGTGQRGGANVLTF
DNA: TGTGCCAGTGCTAAGGGGACAGGCCAAAGAGGGGGGGCCAACGTCCTGACTTTC
D: TRBD1
V: TRBV19
J: TRBJ2-6
size: .

CDR3: CASSLPPLAGVSDKQFF
DNA: TGTGCCAGCAGCCTACCGCCCCTAGCGGGAGTATCGGATAAGCAGTTCTTC
D: TRBD2
V: TRBV14
J: TRBJ2-1
size: once

CDR3: CASRRQGAYNEQFF
DNA: TGTGCCAGTAGGAGACAGGGGGCCTACAATGAGCAGTTCTTC
D: TRBD1
V: TRBV19
J: TRBJ2-1
size: .

CDR3: CASSEGDRGAFF
DNA: TGTGCCAGCAGTGAAGGGGACAGGGGGGCTTTCTTT
D: TRBD1
V: TRBV6-1
J: TRBJ1-1
size: .

CDR3: CATGRTSYHEQYF
DNA: TGTGCCACCGGACGGACTAGCTACCACGAGCAGTACTTC
D: TRBD2
V: TRBV27
J: TRBJ2-7
size: .

CDR3: CASSLGSVNSPLHF
DNA: TGTGCCAGCAGCTTAGGTTCGGTAAATTCACCCCTCCACTTT
D: .
V: TRBV7-2
J: TRBJ1-6
size: few

CDR3: CASSLRLAGGFQETQYF
DNA: TGCGCCAGCAGCTTGCGGCTAGCGGGAGGGTTCCAAGAGACCCAGTACTTC
D: TRBD2
V: TRBV5-1
J: TRBJ2-5
size: .

CDR3: CASSFLAGGGYTF
DNA: TGTGCCAGCAGCTTCCTAGCGGGGGGGGGCTACACCTTC
D: .
V: TRBV5-6
J: TRBJ1-2
size: once

CDR3: CASSDWTGPDTGELFF
DNA: TGCGCCAGCAGCGATTGGACAGGCCCAGACACCGGGGAGCTGTTTTTT
D: TRBD1
V: TRBV4-1
J: TRBJ2-2
size: .

CDR3: CASRENLLAGRGDTQYF
DNA: TGTGCCAGCAGGGAAAACCTTCTAGCGGGAAGGGGGGATACGCAGTATTTT
D: TRBD2
V: TRBV27
J: TRBJ2-3
size: .

CDR3: CASTRDRGTDTQYF
DNA: TGTGCCAGCACGCGGGATAGAGGCACAGATACGCAGTATTTT
D: .
V: TRBV2
J: TRBJ2-3
size: once

CDR3: CASSRQDSRYTF
DNA: TGCGCCAGCAGTCGACAGGACTCTCGCTACACCTTC
D: .
V: TRBV23-1
J: TRBJ1-2
size: .